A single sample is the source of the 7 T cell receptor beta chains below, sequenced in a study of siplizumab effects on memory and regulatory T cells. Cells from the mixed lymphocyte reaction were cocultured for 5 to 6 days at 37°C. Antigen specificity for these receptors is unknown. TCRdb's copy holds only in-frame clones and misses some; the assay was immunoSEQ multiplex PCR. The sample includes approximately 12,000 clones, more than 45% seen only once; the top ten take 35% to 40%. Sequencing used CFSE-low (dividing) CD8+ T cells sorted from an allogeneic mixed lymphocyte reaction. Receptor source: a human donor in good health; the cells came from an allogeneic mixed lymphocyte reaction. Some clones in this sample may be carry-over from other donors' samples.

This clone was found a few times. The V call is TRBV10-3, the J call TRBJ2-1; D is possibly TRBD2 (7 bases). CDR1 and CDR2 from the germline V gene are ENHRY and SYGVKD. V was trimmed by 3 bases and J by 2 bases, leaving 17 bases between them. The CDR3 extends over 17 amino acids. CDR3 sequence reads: CAISDSWGEGAYNEQFF. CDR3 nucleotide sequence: TGTGCCATCAGTGATTCCTGGGGGGAGGGGGCCTACAATGAGCAGTTCTTC.

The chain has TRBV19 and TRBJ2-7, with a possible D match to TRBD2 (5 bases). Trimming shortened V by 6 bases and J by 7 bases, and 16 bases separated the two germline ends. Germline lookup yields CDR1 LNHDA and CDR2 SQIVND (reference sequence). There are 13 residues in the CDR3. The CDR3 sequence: CASSPAAPWEQYF. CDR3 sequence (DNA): TGTGCCAGTAGCCCAGCGGCCCCCTGGGAGCAGTACTTC.

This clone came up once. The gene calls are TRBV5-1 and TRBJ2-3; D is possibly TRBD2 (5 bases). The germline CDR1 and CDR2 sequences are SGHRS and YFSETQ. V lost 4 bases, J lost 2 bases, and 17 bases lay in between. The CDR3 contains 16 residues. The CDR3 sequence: CASSARGERITDTQYF. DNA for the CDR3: TGCGCCAGCAGCGCCCGAGGAGAGCGGATCACAGATACGCAGTATTTT.

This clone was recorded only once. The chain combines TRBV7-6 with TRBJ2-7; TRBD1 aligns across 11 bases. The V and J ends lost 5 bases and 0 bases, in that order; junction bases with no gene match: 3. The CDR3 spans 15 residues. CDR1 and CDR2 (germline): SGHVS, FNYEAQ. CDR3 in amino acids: CASSPGTGGSYEQYF. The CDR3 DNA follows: TGTGCCAGCAGCCCCGGGACAGGGGGCTCCTACGAGCAGTACTTC. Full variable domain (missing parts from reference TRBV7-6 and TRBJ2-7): GAGVSQSPRYKVTKRGQDVALRCDPISGHVSLYWYRQALGQGPEFLTYFNYEAQQDKSGLPNDRFSAERPEGSISTLTIQRTEQRDSAMYRCASSPGTGGSYEQYFGPGTRLTVT.

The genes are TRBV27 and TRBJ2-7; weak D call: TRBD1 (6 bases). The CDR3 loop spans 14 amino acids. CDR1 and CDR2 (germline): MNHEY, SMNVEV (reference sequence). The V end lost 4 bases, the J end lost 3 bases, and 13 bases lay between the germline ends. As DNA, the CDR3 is TGTGCCAGCAGTTCAGGGGTAAGCGTCTACGAGCAGTACTTC. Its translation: CASSSGVSVYEQYF.

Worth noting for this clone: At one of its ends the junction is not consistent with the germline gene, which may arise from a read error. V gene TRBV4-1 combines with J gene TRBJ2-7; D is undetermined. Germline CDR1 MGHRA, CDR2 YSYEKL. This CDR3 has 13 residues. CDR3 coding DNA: TGCGCCAGCAGCCAAGTGGGCTCCCACGAGCAGTACTTC. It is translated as CASSQVGSHEQYF.

The CDR3 loop reads CSGGPGNTEAFF. The CDR3 coding sequence is TGCAGCGGGGGACCGGGGAACACTGAAGCTTTCTTT. The chain carries TRBV29-1 and TRBJ1-1; D may be TRBD1 (5 bases). Trimming shortened V by 7 bases and J by 1 base, and 10 bases separated the two germline ends. The CDR3 contains 12 residues. In germline, CDR1 is SQVTM, CDR2 ANQGSEA.